Below are 25 T cell receptor beta chains sequenced from a single sample in a study of MAIT cells during Salmonella Paratyphi A infection. TCRdb used MiXCR to reprocess the 5' RACE reads, holding one entry per CDR3 protein. The repertoire holds about 680 distinct CDR3 sequences, about 42% seen once, with over 50% in the top ten. Time point in this sample: healthy control second sampling, 21 days after first. Valpha7.2+ CD161+ T cells were sorted by flow cytometry as MAIT cells. Material: MAIT cells from blood. The receptors stem from an adult in good health.

The sample holds a few counts of this clonotype. The chain couples TRBV6-2 or TRBV6-3 to TRBJ2-7, with D perhaps matching TRBD2 (7 bases). The CDR3 runs 15 residues. V was pared by 4 bases and J by 5 bases, with 18 bases between. CDR1 is MNHEY, CDR2 SVGEGT, per germline. The CDR3 sequence: CASSSKGGGSDEQYF. For the CDR3, the DNA is TGTGCCAGCAGTTCCAAAGGGGGAGGGTCGGACGAGCAGTACTTC.

Worth noting for this clonotype: One end of the junction varies from germline; a read error may be responsible. The V gene is TRBV20-1, the J gene TRBJ2-1, with D possibly being TRBD2 (7 bases). The germline gives CDR1 DFQATT, CDR2 SNEGSKA (reference sequence). The CDR3 is made up of 15 amino acids. CDR3 loop: CSEKRGEGEGKEQGF. The CDR3 DNA reads as TGCAGTGAAAAAAGAGGAGAGGGGGAGGGGAAGGAGCAGGGATTC.

By share, this clonotype counts as medium-sized (0.01 to 0.1%). The J gene is TRBJ1-6, the V gene TRBV6-5, with D maybe TRBD1 (5 bases). Trimming left V 5 bases short and J 8 bases short, with 16 bases between. Germline V gives CDR1 MNHEY, CDR2 SVGAGI. CDR3 length equals 15 residues. In DNA, the CDR3 is TGTGCCAGCAGTCCCCAAACCGGGGGGTATTCACCCCTCCACTTT. Its translation is CASSPQTGGYSPLHF.

This clonotype was detected only a few times. This likely comes from a read error, as the CDR3 has no conserved phenylalanine or tryptophan at its end. The limits of the CDR3 on the DNA are not certain, so only TCRdb's listed CDR3 is given. The chain joins TRBV20-1 to TRBJ1-1. Germline values: CDR1 DFQATT, CDR2 SNEGSKA (reference sequence). The CDR3 length equals 12 residues, ends included. This chain's CDR3 is CRAREGDTEEGG.

This clonotype is classed as hyperexpanded. This chain links TRBV20-1 with TRBJ2-3; D perhaps matches TRBD2 (5 bases). V lost 3 bases and J lost 6, with 16 bases in between. Germline V gives CDR1 DFQATT, CDR2 SNEGSKA (reference sequence). CDR3 size: 14 residues. The CDR3 sequence: CSASDGGGMDTQYF. DNA for the CDR3: TGCAGTGCTAGCGATGGTGGAGGAATGGATACGCAGTATTTT.

The rearrangement links TRBV6-2 or TRBV6-3 to TRBJ2-2; TRBD2 matches at 8 bases. CDR1 is MNHEY, CDR2 SVGEGT, per germline. V was pared by 4 bases and J by 3 bases, with 1 base of the junction left unmatched. The CDR3 consists of 14 residues. The CDR3 here is CASSLTSDTGELFF. DNA for the CDR3: TGTGCCAGCAGTTTGACTAGCGACACCGGGGAGCTGTTTTTT.

Within the sample, this clonotype is medium-sized. This chain links TRBV20-1 with TRBJ1-1; possible D gene TRBD1, 6 bases. V was shortened by 3 bases and J by 3 bases, with 14 bases between the two germline ends. The CDR3 is 14 residues long. Germline V lookup: CDR1 DFQATT, CDR2 SNEGSKA (reference sequence). The CDR3 DNA sequence: TGCAGTGCTAGTGTGGCAGGGGTGGACACTGAAGCTTTCTTT. This sequence encodes CSASVAGVDTEAFF.

The CDR3, as DNA: TGCAGTGCGCCCAAAGGGGGGAGGGAAAATCAGCCCCAGCATTTT. Translated: CSAPKGGRENQPQHF. The rearrangement joins TRBV20-1 to TRBJ1-5, with D possibly being TRBD1 (6 bases). CDR1 is DFQATT and CDR2 is SNEGSKA in the germline V gene (reference sequence). There are 15 residues in the CDR3. Trimming left V 6 bases short and J 4 bases short, with 19 bases between.

A word on this clonotype: This CDR3 is missing its conserved last phenylalanine or tryptophan, likely due to a read error. Because the CDR3's place on the DNA is in doubt, the DNA is left out and the CDR3 is given as listed by TCRdb. The chain joins TRBV20-1 to TRBJ1-5. Per the germline V gene, CDR1 is DFQATT and CDR2 is SNEGSKA (reference sequence). The CDR3 spans 14 amino acids, including both terminal residues. CDR3 residues: CRERGGREKKKKKG.

This clonotype is classed as large. V gene TRBV12-2 combines with J gene TRBJ1-1; the table assigns TRBD1, which was not confirmed against the DNA. TRBV12-2 is designated a pseudogene. The CDR3 contains 12 residues. This CDR3 reads CASPQTSTEAFF. Here the CDR3 DNA reads TGTGCCTCCCCTCAAACGAGCACTGAAGCTTTCTTT.

The J gene is TRBJ2-3, the V gene TRBV20-1; TRBD2 aligns across 7 bases. Germline CDR1 is DFQATT and CDR2 is SNEGSKA (reference sequence). With 6 bases clipped from V and 2 bases from J, the junction kept 17 bases outside the gene matches. This CDR3 is 17 amino acids long. This CDR3 is CSASSLGGGDHTDTQYF. The CDR3 DNA reads as TGCAGTGCCAGCAGCCTTGGGGGGGGGGATCACACAGATACGCAGTATTTT.

J is TRBJ2-3 and V is TRBV20-1, with a weak D call TRBD2 (5 bases). Germline CDR1 reads DFQATT; CDR2 reads SNEGSKA (reference sequence). The CDR3 sequence is 14 residues long. The V and J ends lost 7 bases and 0 bases respectively, with 14 bases between them. CDR3 DNA sequence: TGCAGTGAGTCGACTAATCCGAGCACAGATACGCAGTATTTT. As protein: CSESTNPSTDTQYF.

The gene calls are TRBV20-1 and TRBJ2-5; D is perhaps TRBD1 or TRBD2 (7 bases each). Germline V gene data show CDR1 as DFQATT and CDR2 as SNEGSKA (reference sequence). CDR3 length: 14 amino acids. The V and J ends lost 1 base and 2 bases respectively, with 11 bases between them. CDR3 in DNA: TGCAGTGCTAGAGCAGGGGGGGGGCAAGAGACCCAGTACTTC. This sequence encodes CSARAGGGQETQYF.

In the case of this clonotype: The CDR3 does not end in the conserved phenylalanine or tryptophan, so this is likely a read error. No DNA is shown, since the ends of the CDR3 on it are uncertain; the CDR3 is the one TCRdb lists. J is TRBJ2-3 and V is TRBV20-1; TRBD2 was called by the table and not checked on the DNA. The germline V gene encodes CDR1 DFQATT and CDR2 SNEGSKA (reference sequence). With termini counted, the CDR3 has 14 amino acids. CDR3 in amino acids: CSASDGGGMDTKDG.

The CDR3: CASSDSGHTGELFF. The CDR3 coding sequence is TGTGCCAGCAGTGACTCGGGACACACCGGGGAGCTGTTTTTT. This chain connects TRBV6-4 to TRBJ2-2; D may correspond to TRBD1 or TRBD2 (5 bases each). The V gene lost 0 bases and the J gene lost 3 bases, with 5 bases spanning the gap. From germline, CDR1 is MRHNA and CDR2 SNTAGT. The CDR3 runs 14 residues.

This clonotype came up once. The CDR3 carries no conserved terminal phenylalanine or tryptophan, so it likely arises from a read error. It is unclear where the CDR3 begins or ends on the DNA, so no DNA is shown, and the CDR3 is as TCRdb lists it. The chain has TRBV20-1 and TRBJ1-1. The germline V gene has CDR1 DFQATT and CDR2 SNEGSKA (reference sequence). The CDR3 has 17 residues if both end residues are counted. This CDR3 reads CSARVLDEGSTGTEEFG.

Note on this clonotype: At one end, the junction sequence differs from germline, possibly due to a read error. The chain uses TRBV6-1 and TRBJ1-1; D might be TRBD1 (5 bases). The germline gives CDR1 MNHNS, CDR2 SASEGT. This CDR3 is built from 15 residues. DNA of the CDR3: TGTGCCAGAAGGGAAGAAGAGAAAGGGGAGAAGGAAGAGGGCTTT. It codes for CARREEEKGEKEEGF.

The rearrangement joins TRBV20-1 to TRBJ1-2, with D maybe TRBD1 (6 bases). The CDR3 runs to 15 residues. V lost 7 bases to trimming and J lost 12 bases, with 30 bases between them. Per the germline V gene, CDR1 is DFQATT and CDR2 is SNEGSKA (reference sequence). The CDR3: CSEKKGGGKGEGDTF. As DNA, the CDR3 is TGCAGTGAGAAAAAAGGGGGGGGGAAGGGAGAGGGCGACACCTTC.

By frequency in the sample, this clonotype is medium-sized. The V gene is TRBV20-1, the J gene TRBJ2-2; 10 positions agree with TRBD2. The CDR3 consists of 15 residues. The germline CDR1 and CDR2 sequences are DFQATT and SNEGSKA (reference sequence). With V trimmed by 0 bases and J by 6 bases, 4 bases remained unmatched. CDR3 loop: CSARDLAGEAGELFF. The CDR3 DNA sequence: TGCAGTGCTAGAGATCTAGCGGGGGAGGCCGGGGAGCTGTTTTTT.

J is TRBJ1-5 and V is TRBV20-1; TRBD1 might be the D (5 bases). Trimming pared 1 base from V and 2 bases from J, leaving 9 bases between. Germline assignment: CDR1 DFQATT and CDR2 SNEGSKA (reference sequence). This CDR3 contains 14 residues. CDR3 in DNA: TGCAGTGCTAGAGGGGCGGGGGGCAATCAGCCCCAGCATTTT. It yields the protein CSARGAGGNQPQHF.

This clonotype was seen once. This may be a read error: a much more frequent sequence differs by one nucleotide. The chain uses TRBV6-4 and TRBJ2-2; no definite D call. Looked up from germline, CDR1 is MRHNA and CDR2 is SNTAGT. The CDR3 loop spans 13 amino acids. The CDR3 is CASSATSTWELFF. In DNA form, the CDR3 reads TGTGCCAGCAGTGCCACTTCCACCTGGGAGCTGTTTTTT.

By its share, this clonotype is hyperexpanded. The chain uses TRBV20-1 and TRBJ1-1; D gene unclear. CDR1 DFQATT and CDR2 SNEGSKA come from the germline V gene (reference sequence). The length of the CDR3 is 17 residues. V dropped 1 base and J dropped 5 bases, with 23 bases sitting between them. The CDR3 loop is CSARVLDEGSTGTEAFF. Here the CDR3 DNA reads TGCAGTGCTAGAGTCCTAGATGAGGGCTCCACGGGTACTGAAGCTTTCTTT.

The chain links TRBV6-4 to TRBJ2-2; 9 bases agree with TRBD2. This CDR3 has 15 amino acids. V trimming: 3 bases; J trimming: 1 base; junction bases outside the gene matches: 0. CDR1 and CDR2 (germline): MRHNA, SNTAGT. DNA of the CDR3: TGTGCCAGCAGTGAGACTAGCGGGAACACCGGGGAGCTGTTTTTT. Amino acids: CASSETSGNTGELFF.

This clonotype was counted between two and nine times. The V gene is TRBV5-5, the J gene TRBJ2-3, with TRBD2 as a possible D gene (5 bases). Germline V gene data show CDR1 as SGHKS and CDR2 as YYEKEE (reference sequence). Trimming shortened V by 4 bases and J by 6 bases, and 15 bases separated the two germline ends. CDR3 length equals 14 residues. As DNA, the CDR3 is TGTGCCAGCAGCGATGGTGGAGGAATGGATACGCAGTATTTT. Translation: CASSDGGGMDTQYF.

On this clonotype: The conserved final phenylalanine or tryptophan is absent from the CDR3, which likely points to a read error. It is unclear where the CDR3 begins or ends on the DNA, so no DNA is shown, and the CDR3 is as TCRdb lists it. V usage is TRBV20-1 and J usage is TRBJ2-1; the table's D call, TRBD1, has no DNA check behind it. CDR1 and CDR2 (germline): DFQATT, SNEGSKA (reference sequence). The length of the CDR3 is 15 amino acids, counting both ends. CDR3 residues: CSATPGQSSYNEQVG.